The sequence of this T cell receptor (beta chain) was determined in a study of OX40 agonist ivuxolimab in advanced cancers. The overall study: Patients were dosed with the agonistic anti-OX40 (CD134) antibody ivuxolimab. Ivuxolimab was delivered to patients intravenously every 2 weeks at doses spanning 0.01 to 10 mg/kg.

The method was immunoSEQ multiplex PCR; TCRdb's version includes in-frame clones alone and lacks a portion of them. The sample includes fewer than 65,000 clones, roughly 91% of them seen just once. Findings and limits, study-wide: The study found that CD8+ T cells averaged more expanded clones than CD4+.

The sampling schedule covered blood at baseline, cycle 4 day 1, and cycle 7 day 1. Regarding this clone: Its antigen is as yet unknown.

Germline V gene sequence: CDR1 GTSNPN, CDR2 SVGIG (reference sequence). There are 13 residues in the CDR3. With 1 base removed from V and 7 bases from J, the gap between germline ends came to 13 bases. This clonotype was obtained from an adult with an advanced solid tumor such as melanoma, head and neck, liver or kidney cancer. The sequencing here drew on CD4+ or CD8+ T cells sorted from blood, taken in a trial of the OX40 agonist ivuxolimab. This chain joins TRBV30 and TRBJ2-5; no clear D gene. The CDR3 nucleotides read TGTGCCTGGAGTGCGACCGCCCCTGGGACCCAGTACTTC. As protein: CAWSATAPGTQYF.